This TCR beta chain was obtained from a study of T-cell reconstitution after alpha-beta-depleted transplantation in children. This clonotype was seen more than once but under ten times. Its target is not known. Unique molecular identifiers were incorporated during preparation of the TCRbeta library. TCRdb re-called the PCR reads through MiXCR, storing one row per CDR3 protein. The sample includes about 1,000,000 distinct CDR3 sequences, roughly 29% of them seen just once. Study conclusions and caveats: A year post-transplant, T-cell counts and diversity derived mostly from newly produced T cells. Several hundred expanded graft clones reportedly were the source of alpha-beta T cells about two months after transplant. There were some patients whose high TCRbeta diversity at day 60 came from surviving recipient T cells and thymic progenitors.

The sample in question was PBMCs, mostly from graft donor cells, obtained 360 days after TCRalphabeta/CD19-depleted stem cell transplant. This TCR derives from a boy in the first two years of life who had a stem cell transplant for SCID, so the T cells may come from the graft donor.

The chain's CDR3 is CASSQDPVLNEQFF. CDR3 nucleotides: TGCGCCAGCAGCCAAGATCCGGTACTCAATGAGCAGTTCTTC. The chain couples TRBV4-3 to TRBJ2-1; D remains ambiguous. Germline lookup yields CDR1 LGHNA and CDR2 YSLEER. V lost 0 bases, J lost 6 bases, and 9 bases lay in between. This CDR3 has 14 amino acids.